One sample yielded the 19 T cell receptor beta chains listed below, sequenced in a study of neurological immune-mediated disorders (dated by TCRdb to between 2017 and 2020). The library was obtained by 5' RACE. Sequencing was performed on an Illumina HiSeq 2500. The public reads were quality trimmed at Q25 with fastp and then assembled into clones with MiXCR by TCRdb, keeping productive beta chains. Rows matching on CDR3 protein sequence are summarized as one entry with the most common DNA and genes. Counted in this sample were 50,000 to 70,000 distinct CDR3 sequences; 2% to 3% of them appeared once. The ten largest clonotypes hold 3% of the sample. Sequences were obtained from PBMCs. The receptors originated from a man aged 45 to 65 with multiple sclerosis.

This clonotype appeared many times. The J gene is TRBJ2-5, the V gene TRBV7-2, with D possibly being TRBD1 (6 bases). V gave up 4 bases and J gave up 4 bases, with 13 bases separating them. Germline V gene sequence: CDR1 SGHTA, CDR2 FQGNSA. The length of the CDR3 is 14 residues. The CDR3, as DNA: TGTGCCAGCAGCTGGCGAGGGGGAGCAGAGACCCAGTACTTC. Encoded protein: CASSWRGGAETQYF.

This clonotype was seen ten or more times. The CDR3 is CASSQDSFASWANVLTF. In nucleotides, the CDR3 is TGCGCCAGCAGCCAAGATAGTTTCGCCTCGTGGGCCAACGTCCTGACTTTC. The rearrangement joins TRBV4-3 to TRBJ2-6; D ambiguous. V gave up 0 bases and J gave up 5 bases, with 14 bases separating them. Germline V gives CDR1 LGHNA, CDR2 YSLEER. The CDR3 spans 17 residues.

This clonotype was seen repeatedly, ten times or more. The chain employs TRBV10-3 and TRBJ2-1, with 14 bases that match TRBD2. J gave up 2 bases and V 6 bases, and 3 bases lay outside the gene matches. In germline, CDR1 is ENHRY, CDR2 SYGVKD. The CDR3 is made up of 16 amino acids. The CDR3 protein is CAIRTSGGATYNEQFF. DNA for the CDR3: TGTGCCATCAGGACTAGCGGGGGGGCCACCTACAATGAGCAGTTCTTC.

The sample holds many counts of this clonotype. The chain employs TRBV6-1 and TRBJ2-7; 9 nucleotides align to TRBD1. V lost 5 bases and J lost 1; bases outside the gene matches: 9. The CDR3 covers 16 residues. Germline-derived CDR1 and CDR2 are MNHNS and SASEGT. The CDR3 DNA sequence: TGTGCCAGCAGTTTTGACGCGGGACAGGGATCCTACGAGCAGTACTTC. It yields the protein CASSFDAGQGSYEQYF.

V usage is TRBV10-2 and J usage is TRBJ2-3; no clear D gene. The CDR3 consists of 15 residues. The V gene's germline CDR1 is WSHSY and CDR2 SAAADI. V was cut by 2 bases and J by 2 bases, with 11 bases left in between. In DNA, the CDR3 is TGCGCCAGCAGTGAGGTCCCGGTTATCACAGATACGCAGTATTTT. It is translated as CASSEVPVITDTQYF.

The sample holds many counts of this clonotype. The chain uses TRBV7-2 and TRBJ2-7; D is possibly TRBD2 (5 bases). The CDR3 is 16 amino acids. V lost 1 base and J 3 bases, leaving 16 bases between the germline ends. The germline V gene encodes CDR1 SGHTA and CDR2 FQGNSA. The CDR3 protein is CASSLEGGSPNYEQYF. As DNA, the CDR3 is TGTGCCAGCAGCTTAGAAGGAGGTAGTCCGAACTACGAGCAGTACTTC.

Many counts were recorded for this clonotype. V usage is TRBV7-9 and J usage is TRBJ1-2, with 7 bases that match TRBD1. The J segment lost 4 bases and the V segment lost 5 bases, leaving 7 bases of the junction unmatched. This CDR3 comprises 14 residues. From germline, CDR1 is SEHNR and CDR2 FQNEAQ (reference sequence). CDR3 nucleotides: TGTGCCAGCAGCCCAACAGGGGAGGGCTATGGCTACACCTTC. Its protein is CASSPTGEGYGYTF.

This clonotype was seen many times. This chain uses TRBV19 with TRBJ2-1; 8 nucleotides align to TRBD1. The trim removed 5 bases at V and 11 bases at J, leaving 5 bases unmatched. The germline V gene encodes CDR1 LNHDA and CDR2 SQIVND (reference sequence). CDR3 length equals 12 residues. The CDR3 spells CASSPQGVQQFF. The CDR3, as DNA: TGTGCCAGTAGTCCACAGGGGGTTCAGCAGTTCTTC.

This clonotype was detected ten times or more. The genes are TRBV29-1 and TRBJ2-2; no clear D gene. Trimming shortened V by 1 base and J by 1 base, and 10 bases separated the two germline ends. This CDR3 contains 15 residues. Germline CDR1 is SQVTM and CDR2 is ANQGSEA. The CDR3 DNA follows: TGCAGCGTTGAAGGCGGTAGCCTGAACACCGGGGAGCTGTTTTTT. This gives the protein CSVEGGSLNTGELFF.

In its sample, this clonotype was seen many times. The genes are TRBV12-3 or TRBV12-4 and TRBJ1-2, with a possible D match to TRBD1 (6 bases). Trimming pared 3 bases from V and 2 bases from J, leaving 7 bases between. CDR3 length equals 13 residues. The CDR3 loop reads CASSFGQNYGYTF. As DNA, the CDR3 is TGTGCCAGCAGTTTCGGACAGAACTATGGCTACACCTTC.

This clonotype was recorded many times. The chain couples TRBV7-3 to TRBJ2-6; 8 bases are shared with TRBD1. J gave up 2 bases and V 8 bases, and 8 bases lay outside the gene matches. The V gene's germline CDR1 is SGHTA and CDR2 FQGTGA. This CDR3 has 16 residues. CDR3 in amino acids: CASSQGAVAGANVLTF. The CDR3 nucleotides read TGTGCCAGCTCGCAGGGGGCTGTGGCTGGGGCCAACGTCCTGACTTTC.

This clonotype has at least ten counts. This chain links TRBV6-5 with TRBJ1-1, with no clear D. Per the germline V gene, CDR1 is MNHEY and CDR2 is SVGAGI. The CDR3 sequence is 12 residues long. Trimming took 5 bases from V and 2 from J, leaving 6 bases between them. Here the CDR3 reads CASSPTNTEAFF. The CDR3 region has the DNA TGTGCCAGCAGTCCTACTAACACTGAAGCTTTCTTT.

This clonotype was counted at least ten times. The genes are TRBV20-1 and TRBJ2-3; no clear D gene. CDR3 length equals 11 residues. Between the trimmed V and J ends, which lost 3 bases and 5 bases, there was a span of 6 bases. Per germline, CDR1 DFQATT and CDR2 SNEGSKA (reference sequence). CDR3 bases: TGCAGTGCTAGCTCGGTAGATACGCAGTATTTT. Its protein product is CSASSVDTQYF.

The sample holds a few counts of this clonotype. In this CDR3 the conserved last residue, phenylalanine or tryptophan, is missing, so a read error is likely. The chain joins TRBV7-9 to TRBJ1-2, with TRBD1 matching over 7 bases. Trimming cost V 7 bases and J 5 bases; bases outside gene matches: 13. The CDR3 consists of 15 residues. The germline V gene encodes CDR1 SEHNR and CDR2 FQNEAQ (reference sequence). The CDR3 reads CASTGLRGPGYGYTN. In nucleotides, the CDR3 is TGTGCCAGCACCGGATTGAGGGGGCCCGGTTATGGCTACACCAAC.

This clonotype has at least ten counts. DNA for the CDR3: TGTGCCAGCAGGACCGGGGGAGCCGGGACCCAGTACTTC. This encodes CASRTGGAGTQYF. This rearrangement joins TRBV6-5 to TRBJ2-5; tentatively, D is TRBD2 (6 bases). Trimming took 6 bases from V and 7 from J, leaving 15 bases between them. Germline CDR1 MNHEY, CDR2 SVGAGI. This CDR3 contains 13 residues.

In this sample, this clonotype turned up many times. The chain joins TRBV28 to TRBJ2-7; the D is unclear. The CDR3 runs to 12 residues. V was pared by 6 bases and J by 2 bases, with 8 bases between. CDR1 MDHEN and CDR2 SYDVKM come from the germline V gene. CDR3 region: CASRGNPYEQYF. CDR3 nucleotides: TGTGCCAGCAGGGGCAATCCCTACGAGCAGTACTTC. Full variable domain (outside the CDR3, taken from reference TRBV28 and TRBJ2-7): DVKVTQSSRYLVKRTGEKVFLECVQDMDHENMFWYRQDPGLGLRLIYFSYDVKMKEKGDIPEGYSVSREKKERFSLILESASTNQTSMYLCASRGNPYEQYFGPGTRLTVT.

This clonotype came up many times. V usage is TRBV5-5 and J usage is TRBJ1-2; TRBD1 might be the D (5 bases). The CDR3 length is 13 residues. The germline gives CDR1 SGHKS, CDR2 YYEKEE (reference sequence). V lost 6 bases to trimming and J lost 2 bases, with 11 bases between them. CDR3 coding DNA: TGTGCCAGCACTATGAAGGGGAACTATGGCTACACCTTC. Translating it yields CASTMKGNYGYTF.

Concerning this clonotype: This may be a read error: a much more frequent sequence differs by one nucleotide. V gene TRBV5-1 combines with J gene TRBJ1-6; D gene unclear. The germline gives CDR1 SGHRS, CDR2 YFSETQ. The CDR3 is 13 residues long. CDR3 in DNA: TGCGCCAGCAGCTTGGACGCGTTTTCACCCCTCAACTTT. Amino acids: CASSLDAFSPLNF.

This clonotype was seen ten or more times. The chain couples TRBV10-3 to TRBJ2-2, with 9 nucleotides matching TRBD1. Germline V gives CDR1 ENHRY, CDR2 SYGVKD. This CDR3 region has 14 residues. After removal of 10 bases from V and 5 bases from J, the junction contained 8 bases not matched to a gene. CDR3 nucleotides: TGTGCCACCGCGACAGGGGGGACGACCGGGGAGCTGTTTTTT. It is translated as CATATGGTTGELFF.